This T cell receptor beta chain stems from a study of blood T cell repertoires in COVID-19. Here immunoSEQ multiplex PCR was the method, and the copy in TCRdb shows in-frame clones only, minus some. The data contain around 190,000 clones, 81% of them singletons. Recruitment covered about two dozen US areas and drew participants whose ages spanned about 18 to 100 years. Each recovered donor of Cohort 3 presented with two negative PCRs, clearance, or symptom resolution. Trimming cost V 5 bases and J 4 bases; bases outside gene matches: 9. The CDR3 contains 15 residues. Germline CDR1 is SGDLS and CDR2 is YYNGEE.

The V gene is TRBV9, the J gene TRBJ2-5, with 9 bases that match TRBD2. The sequencing input was PBMCs or T cells enriched from blood (not recorded which). The receptor comes from a man between 35 and 55 years old who had recovered from COVID-19. The CDR3 region is CASSSKGLAAETQYF. The CDR3 nucleotides are TGTGCCAGCAGTTCGAAGGGACTAGCAGCAGAGACCCAGTACTTC.